These T cell receptor beta chains were read from a single sample in a study of T cells after posttransplantation cyclophosphamide. The repertoire was sequenced with immunoSEQ multiplex PCR; TCRdb's copy has only in-frame clones and lacks some. This sample carries 40,000 to 45,000 clones, none of them present only once. What was sequenced was PBMCs. Receptors were obtained from a man aged 40-49 years in good health, CMV-negative, and a related stem cell transplant donor. Each CDR3 is given with its conserved first and last residue. D genes are given only for firm matches. A row's size may be missing; if present it is once, few, many or a size class.

TRBJ2-2 many TRBV6-4 TRBD2 TGTGCCAGCAGTGAGTCTAGCGGGAGCCGGGAGCTGTTTTTT CASSESSGSRELFF
TRBJ2-2 many TRBV7-9 TRBD1 TGTGCCAGCAGCCGTACAGGGGAGACGAACACCGGGGAGCTGTTTTTT CASSRTGETNTGELFF
TRBJ2-1 many TRBV4-1 TRBD1 TGCGCCAGCAGCCCCCCGACAGGGCTATCCACCTACAATGAGCAGTTCTTC CASSPPTGLSTYNEQFF
TRBJ1-3 many TRBV18 NA TGTGCCAGCTCAATTGACTGGTCGTCGGGGTACTCTGGAAACACCATATATTTT CASSIDWSSGYSGNTIYF
TRBJ1-5 many TRBV6-1 NA TGTGCCCAGGGGAGCAATCAGCCCCAGCATTTT CAQGSNQPQHF
TRBJ2-3 many TRBV10-3 TRBD2 TGTGCCATCAGTGAAAGGACTAGCGCAGATACGCAGTATTTT CAISERTSADTQYF
TRBJ1-5 many TRBV19 NA TGTGCCAGCGGTTCCATAAGGACAGATAGCAATCAGCCCCAGCATTTT CASGSIRTDSNQPQHF
TRBJ2-2 many TRBV5-1 NA TGCGCCAGCAGCTTGCAGGGAGGTTCGAACACCGGGGAGCTGTTTTTT CASSLQGGSNTGELFF
TRBJ2-7 many TRBV19 NA TGTGCCAGTAGTGCCGTGGTAGAACCTCCTGGCGAGCAGTACTTC CASSAVVEPPGEQYF
TRBJ1-1 many TRBV7-3 NA TGTGCCAGCAGCTTAAGCGCGAGGCCTACTGAAGCTTTCTTT CASSLSARPTEAFF
TRBJ2-5 NA TRBV19 NA TGTGCCAGTAGTATAGATTGGGGGGTGACCCAGTACTTC CASSIDWGVTQYF
TRBJ2-1 many TRBV10-1 TRBD2 TGCGCCAGCAGTGAGTCGGGGTTTGGGACTAGCGGGGGGCGAGAGCAGTTCTTC CASSESGFGTSGGREQFF
TRBJ1-1 many TRBV6-6 NA TGTGCCAGCAGTTACGTCGGGGTGAACACTGAAGCTTTCTTT CASSYVGVNTEAFF
TRBJ1-2 many TRBV7-3 TRBD1 TGTGCCAGCAGCTCTGGACAGGGCTATGGCTACACCTTC CASSSGQGYGYTF
TRBJ2-1 many TRBV7-9 TRBD1 TGTGCCAGCAGCGAATCGACAGGGGGCAGCTACAATGAGCAGTTCTTC CASSESTGGSYNEQFF
TRBJ2-7 many TRBV5-1 TRBD1 TGCGCCAGCAGCCAGGGGGCGCAGTGGGAGCAGTACTTC CASSQGAQWEQYF
TRBJ2-6 many TRBV19 TRBD2 TGTGCCAGTAGTACCTTCGGGAGGGGGGGGCAAGGAGCGGCTGGGGCCAACGTCCTGACTTTC CASSTFGRGGQGAAGANVLTF
TRBJ1-4 many TRBV6-1 NA TGTGCCAGCAGCCGAACTGGGGGCGTCAATGAAAAACTGTTTTTT CASSRTGGVNEKLFF
TRBJ1-2 many TRBV10-3 NA TGTGCCATCAGTGAGGAATCAGGGGCTACCGCCTATGGCTACACCTTC CAISEESGATAYGYTF
TRBJ2-5 many TRBV6-1 NA TGTGCCAGCACCCGGGGGGCAGGGGGCTCGGAGACCCAGTACTTC CASTRGAGGSETQYF
TRBJ1-4 many TRBV2 NA TGTGCCAGCACTATTGCAACTAATGAAAAACTGTTTTTT CASTIATNEKLFF
TRBJ2-2 NA TRBV10-3 NA TGTGCCATCAGTGAGTCGACACCAAACACCGGGGAGCTGTTTTTT CAISESTPNTGELFF
TRBJ1-4 many TRBV14 NA TGTGCCAGCAGCCAAGTCTCAATACGGGGGGCGGAAAAACTGTTTTTT CASSQVSIRGAEKLFF
TRBJ1-2 few TRBV5-1 TRBD1 TGCGCCAGCAGCTTGGAAGGGACAGTGAGCGCTGGCTACACCTTC CASSLEGTVSAGYTF
TRBJ2-1 many TRBV4-1 TRBD2 TGCGCCAGCAGTCTCACCTATGGGACTAGCGGGAGTTACAATGAGCAGTTCTTC CASSLTYGTSGSYNEQFF
TRBJ1-2 many TRBV6-5 NA TGTGCCAGCAGTTCGGTTGACTATGGCTACACCTTC CASSSVDYGYTF
TRBJ2-5 few TRBV9 NA TGTGCCAGCAGCGTAGGGGTGGGAGGAGAGACCCAGTACTTC CASSVGVGGETQYF
TRBJ2-2 many TRBV6-6 TRBD2 TGTGCCAGCAGTTATGGGACTAGTAGGACCGGGGAGCTGTTTTTT CASSYGTSRTGELFF
TRBJ2-7 few TRBV4-2 TRBD1 TGTGCCAGCAGCCGAGCGGGACAGGGGGCGTCCCACGAGCAGTACTTC CASSRAGQGASHEQYF
TRBJ2-7 many TRBV6-5 NA TGTGCCAGCAGTTACTCTGGACAGTCCTCCTACGAGCAGTACTTC CASSYSGQSSYEQYF
TRBJ2-7 many TRBV6-5 TRBD1 TGTGCCACGCGACGGACAGGGGATTCGTCCTACGAGCAGTACTTC CATRRTGDSSYEQYF
TRBJ1-1 many TRBV7-9 NA TGTGCCAGCAGCTTAGGACCACAGGGCACTGAAGCTTTCTTT CASSLGPQGTEAFF
TRBJ2-5 few TRBV7-7 TRBD2 TGTGCTAGCAGCCTAGCGGGAGCTGCAGAGACCCAGTACTTC CASSLAGAAETQYF
TRBJ1-1 many TRBV19 NA TGTGCCAGTAGTGGGGGCATGGTGTCTGAAGCTTTCTTT CASSGGMVSEAFF
TRBJ1-3 many TRBV5-1 NA TGCGCCAGCAGCTTGAGATACCGGGAGACTGGAAACACCATATATTTT CASSLRYRETGNTIYF
TRBJ1-1 many TRBV9 TRBD1 TGTGCCAGCAGCGTAGTTTCAGGGGGCGGTTCCTATTTCTTT CASSVVSGGGSYFF
TRBJ2-5 many TRBV4-2 TRBD1 TGTGCCAGCAGCCATTATACCGGGACAGGAGTCCAAGAGACCCAGTACTTC CASSHYTGTGVQETQYF
TRBJ1-1 many TRBV7-9 NA TGTGCCAGCAGCGGATCACCGGGGGGGGTTAATGAAGCTTTCTTT CASSGSPGGVNEAFF
TRBJ1-1 NA TRBV27 NA TGTGCCAGCAGGCGCCTCTTTTTACAGGGAAACACTGAAGCTTTCTTT CASRRLFLQGNTEAFF
TRBJ2-5 NA TRBV6-1 TRBD2 TGTGCCAGCTACGATAGCGGGAGGGCCGAAGAGACCCAGTACTTC CASYDSGRAEETQYF
TRBJ2-3 many TRBV7-9 TRBD2 TGTGCCAGCAGCTCACTAGCGGGAGTTACAGATACGCAGTATTTT CASSSLAGVTDTQYF
TRBJ1-3 many TRBV5-1 NA TGCGCCAGCAGTCCAACAGGGTCGGGTGGAAACACCATATATTTT CASSPTGSGGNTIYF
TRBJ2-5 few TRBV6-1 NA TGTGCCAGCAGCCCCTTAGCGGCGTACCAAGAGACCCAGTACTTC CASSPLAAYQETQYF
TRBJ1-2 many TRBV19 NA TGTGCCAGTAGACCCAACAGGGTCGATGGCTACACCTTC CASRPNRVDGYTF
TRBJ1-2 few TRBV2 NA TGTGCCAGCACCAGGGAAGGGGGCTATGGCTACACCTTC CASTREGGYGYTF
TRBJ2-7 few TRBV4-2 TRBD2 TGTGCCAGCAGCCAAGCGGCGGGGGGGATTTACGAGCAGTACTTC CASSQAAGGIYEQYF
TRBJ1-1 many TRBV7-6 NA TGTGCCAGCAGCTTAGTTGGAGGAGGGATGAACACTGAAGCTTTCTTT CASSLVGGGMNTEAFF
TRBJ2-7 many TRBV19 NA TGTGCCAGTAGTAGTAAAGACAGGCGCGCTCCGCCTTTAGCCTACGAGCAGTACTTC CASSSKDRRAPPLAYEQYF
TRBJ2-5 NA TRBV7-9 NA TGTGCCAGCAGCTTACCCAGGCGCGAGACCCAGTACTTC CASSLPRRETQYF
TRBJ1-1 many TRBV7-7 NA TGTGCTAGCAGCCAGGACAGGAACACTGAAGCTTTCTTT CASSQDRNTEAFF
TRBJ2-7 many TRBV6-6 TRBD1 TGTGCCAGCAGTTACGGACAGGGGTTCACCTACGAGCAGTACTTC CASSYGQGFTYEQYF
TRBJ2-1 NA TRBV7-9 TRBD2 TGTGCCAGCAGCTTACCACCTCGACTAGCGGGGGCCGGGTCGGAGCAGTTCTTC CASSLPPRLAGAGSEQFF
TRBJ2-7 NA TRBV12-2 NA TGTGCAAGTCGCTTATGGGGACTCGCAAACTCCTACGAGCAGTACTTC CASRLWGLANSYEQYF
TRBJ2-7 many TRBV18 TRBD2 TGTGCCAGCTCACCTTCGACTAGCGGGGGCCTGTACGAGCAGTACTTC CASSPSTSGGLYEQYF
TRBJ1-2 many TRBV19 TRBD1 TGTGCCAGTAGTCCAGACAGGGGGCGCGGGGGATACAACTATGGCTACACCTTC CASSPDRGRGGYNYGYTF